This TCR beta chain is drawn from a study of T cell responses to AZD1222 COVID-19 vaccine. Study information: Analysis merged second doses at about 4 or about 12 weeks. Overall study results and limits: CD4 TCRs linked to vaccination spanned spike, dominating at 160-218 and 743-854. White British people made up most donors, females outnumbered males, and clonal diversity was possibly underestimated.

Per germline, CDR1 LNHDA and CDR2 SQIVND (reference sequence). With 8 bases clipped from V and 7 bases from J, the junction kept 6 bases outside the gene matches. This CDR3 is 13 amino acids long. Clones were sequenced by immunoSEQ multiplex PCR, and TCRdb holds only the in-frame ones, with some missing. The sample lists approximately 85,000 clones, approximately 87% occurring once. As for this clone: Its antigen is currently unknown.

The V and J genes are TRBV19 and TRBJ1-4, with 8 bases matching TRBD1. This receptor was identified in an adult in good health. Sequenced here: peripheral blood, sampled on day 0 of AZD1222 vaccination. The CDR3 nucleotides read TGTGCCAGTGGGGACAGGCCCCTTGAAAAACTGTTTTTT. Its translation: CASGDRPLEKLFF.